This is a list of T cell receptor beta chains from one sample in a study of regulatory T cells in long-lasting Graves disease. TCRdb itself ran the multiplex PCR reads through MiXCR, one entry per CDR3 protein. Among roughly 360,000 distinct CDR3 sequences, 23% were seen once, and the ten largest hold around 30%. This specimen consisted of peripheral blood mononuclear cells (PBMCs), obtained when the disease was refractory, from a patient treated with antithyroid drugs. All receptors derive from a woman aged 40 to 50 with Graves disease. The CDR3 runs from the conserved cysteine through the conserved F or W. Each record gives: clone size, D gene, V gene, J gene, CDR3 protein, CDR3 DNA. The D gene is left open where the match is weak. The size entry is marked missing in some rows and otherwise reads once, few, many or a size class.

>NA|TRBD1|TRBV4-1|TRBJ2-6
CASSQDKNRDRGLYGANVLTF
TGCGCCAGCAGCCAAGATAAGAATAGGGACAGGGGGCTATACGGGGCCAACGTCCTGACTTTC
>few|NA|TRBV6-5|TRBJ1-5
CASSYGHYSNQPQHF
TGTGCCAGCAGTTACGGACATTATAGCAATCAGCCCCAACATTTT
>NA|NA|TRBV29-1|TRBJ2-3
CSVAPVRGRTDTQYF
TGCAGCGTTGCACCTGTCAGAGGGCGGACAGATACGCAGTATTTT
>few|NA|TRBV19|TRBJ1-1
CASRTGQTAFF
TGTGCCAGTAGAACGGGACAAACCGCTTTCTTT
>NA|TRBD1|TRBV10-3|TRBJ1-6
CAIRQGVLNSPLHF
TGTGCCATCAGGCAGGGGGTCTTGAATTCACCCCTCCACTTT
>many|NA|TRBV28|TRBJ2-5
CASSTPWGAFETQYF
TGTGCCAGCAGTACGCCTTGGGGGGCTTTTGAGACCCAGTACTTC
>many|NA|TRBV3-1|TRBJ2-5
CASSQAIGETQYF
TGTGCCAGCAGCCAAGCTATTGGAGAGACCCAGTACTTC
>NA|NA|TRBV27|TRBJ1-1
CASSWESGAIEAFF
TGTGCCAGCAGTTGGGAGTCAGGGGCGATTGAAGCTTTCTTT
>many|NA|TRBV7-9|TRBJ2-7
CASSPTHPRDEQYF
TGTGCCAGCAGCCCTACCCACCCTCGGGACGAGCAGTACTTC
>few|TRBD2|TRBV6-1|TRBJ2-4
CASGPPSGANIQYF
TGTGCCAGCGGACCCCCCAGCGGGGCAAACATTCAGTACTTC
>NA|NA|TRBV4-1|TRBJ2-5
CASSHSLRPFPQETQYF
TGCGCCAGCAGCCACTCGCTGCGGCCATTCCCCCAAGAGACCCAGTACTTC
>NA|NA|TRBV3-1|TRBJ1-4
CASSRAGATNEKLFF
TGTGCCAGCAGCCGAGCAGGAGCAACTAATGAAAAACTGTTTTTT
>few|NA|TRBV11-3|TRBJ2-2
CASSLGQAHGELFF
TGTGCCAGCAGCTTAGGACAGGCGCACGGGGAGCTGTTTTTT
>NA|NA|TRBV6-1|TRBJ2-7
CASSEAVGGGAISYEQYF
TGTGCCAGCAGTGAAGCTGTTGGGGGGGGGGCTATATCCTACGAGCAGTACTTC
>few|NA|TRBV5-1|TRBJ2-5
CASELGGASGPQETQYF
TGCGCCAGCGAATTGGGGGGGGCTAGCGGACCCCAAGAGACCCAGTACTTC
>many|TRBD1|TRBV6-1|TRBJ2-7
CASSPLDGQGDTYEQYF
TGTGCCAGCAGTCCACTAGACGGACAGGGCGACACCTACGAGCAGTACTTC
>many|NA|TRBV28|TRBJ2-7
CASSFASYEQYF
TGTGCCAGCAGTTTTGCAAGCTACGAGCAGTACTTC
>few|NA|TRBV6-1|TRBJ2-7
CASSPTAWGAYEQYF
TGTGCCAGCAGTCCCACTGCGTGGGGAGCATACGAGCAGTACTTC
>many|NA|TRBV20-1|TRBJ1-5
CSALEYSNQPQHF
TGCAGTGCTTTAGAGTATAGCAATCAGCCCCAGCATTTT
>many|NA|TRBV19|TRBJ2-7
CASSARGLIYEQYF
TGTGCCAGTTCCGCGCGGGGACTTATCTACGAGCAGTACTTC
>many|TRBD2|TRBV7-9|TRBJ2-7
CASSSTSGDSYEQYF
TGTGCCAGCAGTTCTACTAGCGGGGACTCCTACGAGCAGTACTTC
>NA|NA|TRBV7-9|TRBJ2-2
CASSLVSGSTGELFF
TGTGCCAGCAGCTTAGTGTCGGGGTCCACCGGGGAGCTGTTTTTT
>NA|NA|TRBV7-9|TRBJ2-5
CASSSASTQETQYF
TGTGCCAGCAGCTCAGCGTCAACTCAAGAGACCCAGTACTTC
>NA|NA|TRBV4-1|TRBJ2-7
CASSQGQLYSYEQYF
TGCGCCAGCAGCCAAGGGCAGCTATATTCCTACGAGCAGTACTTC
>NA|NA|TRBV19|TRBJ1-5
CASGTKEMGNQPQHF
TGTGCCAGTGGTACAAAGGAAATGGGCAATCAGCCCCAGCATTTT
>NA|NA|TRBV20-1|TRBJ1-5
CSAAATSLSQPQHF
TGCAGTGCTGCCGCGACAAGCCTTAGTCAGCCCCAGCATTTT
>NA|NA|TRBV27|TRBJ1-1
CASSSGLTRNTEAFF
TGTGCCAGCAGTTCGGGACTAACTAGGAACACTGAAGCTTTCTTT
>NA|TRBD1|TRBV5-1|TRBJ2-7
CASSWGTGISYEQYF
TGCGCCAGCAGCTGGGGGACAGGGATCTCCTACGAGCAGTACTTC
>NA|TRBD1|TRBV7-8|TRBJ2-7
CASSTDRAYEQYF
TGTGCCAGCAGCACGGACAGGGCCTACGAGCAGTACTTC
>few|NA|TRBV20-1|TRBJ1-1
CSARGPRTANTEAFF
TGCAGTGCTAGAGGACCTAGGACAGCTAACACTGAAGCTTTCTTT
>few|TRBD1|TRBV28|TRBJ2-7
CASSPGTGDEQYF
TGTGCCAGCAGTCCAGGGACAGGGGACGAGCAGTACTTC
>NA|TRBD2|TRBV4-2|TRBJ2-7
CASSQGNTAGVIEQYF
TGTGCCAGCAGCCAAGGGAATACAGCGGGAGTGATTGAGCAGTACTTC
>many|TRBD2|TRBV6-1|TRBJ2-7
CASSEGLAGLYEQYF
TGTGCCAGCAGTGAAGGACTAGCGGGACTCTACGAGCAGTACTTC
>few|TRBD1|TRBV6-5|TRBJ1-4
CASSSLRDRGEKLFF
TGTGCCAGCAGTTCACTCCGGGACAGGGGTGAAAAACTGTTTTTT
>few|NA|TRBV29-1|TRBJ1-2
CSVFTGRGGYTF
TGCAGCGTGTTCACAGGGAGGGGTGGCTACACCTTC
>NA|NA|TRBV27|TRBJ2-7
CASSFLPAADSEAGQWHEQYF
TGTGCCAGCAGTTTCCTTCCCGCGGCGGACAGCGAAGCGGGACAGTGGCACGAGCAGTACTTC
>NA|TRBD2|TRBV29-1|TRBJ2-1
CSVDFSLGTSGRLDEQFF
TGCAGCGTTGATTTCTCCCTCGGCACTAGCGGGAGGTTAGATGAGCAGTTCTTC
>few|NA|TRBV14|TRBJ2-3
CASSQADTQYF
TGTGCCAGCAGCCAAGCCGATACGCAGTATTTT
>few|NA|TRBV9|TRBJ1-3
CASSVWYSGNTIYF
TGTGCCAGCAGCGTTTGGTACTCTGGAAACACCATATATTTT
>NA|NA|TRBV5-1|TRBJ1-1
CASSSGDARDTEAFF
TGCGCCAGCAGCTCCGGGGATGCTCGGGACACTGAAGCTTTCTTT
>NA|NA|TRBV28|TRBJ2-1
CASSSRRPSYEQFF
TGTGCCAGCAGCTCACGGAGGCCGTCGTATGAGCAGTTCTTC